The 26 T cell receptor beta chains given below trace back to one sample, sequenced in a study of human T cells and chemical hapten exposure. This sample's time point: patch test 1, 2 weeks after DPC sensitization. Treatment indicated: therapeutic diphenylcyclopropenone sensitization with weekly scalp DPC. In TCRdb, the RACE reads were re-called with MiXCR into one record per CDR3 protein. The table shows roughly 82,000 distinct CDR3 sequences, with roughly 12% occurring only once. Sequenced here: whole blood, sampled in connection with sensitization to the hapten diphenylcyclopropenone (DPC). These receptors all come from a woman in her sixties or seventies with alopecia areata. Some clones in this sample may be carry-over from other donors' samples.

CDR3 loop: CASSVAGDLYYEQYF. CDR3 coding DNA: TGTGCCAGCAGCGTAGCGGGGGACCTATACTACGAGCAGTACTTC. This chain uses TRBV9 with TRBJ2-7; D is perhaps TRBD2 (6 bases). Germline V CDR1 and CDR2: SGDLS, YYNGEE. This CDR3 is 15 amino acids long. Trimming removed 0 bases at V and 3 bases at J, with 13 bases between.

This chain connects TRBV10-3 to TRBJ1-1; possibly TRBD1 for D (6 bases). CDR1 and CDR2 from the germline V gene are ENHRY and SYGVKD. The CDR3 has 13 amino acids. V was trimmed by 6 bases and J by 4 bases, leaving 12 bases between them. In DNA, the CDR3 is TGTGCCATCAGACAGGGTTTGAGCACTGAAGCTTTCTTT. Translation gives CAIRQGLSTEAFF.

At least ten counts were recorded for this clonotype. J is TRBJ1-1 and V is TRBV5-1; no definite D call. The CDR3 runs 14 residues. Germline V lookup: CDR1 SGHRS, CDR2 YFSETQ. V lost 1 base to trimming and J lost 1 base, with 8 bases between them. The CDR3 is CASSLYGPNTEAFF. The CDR3, as DNA: TGCGCCAGCAGCTTGTACGGACCGAACACTGAAGCTTTCTTT.

This clonotype came up a few times. The chain links TRBV4-1 to TRBJ2-5; 8 bases match TRBD2. The germline V gene encodes CDR1 MGHRA and CDR2 YSYEKL. CDR3 size: 15 residues. Losses at the gene ends were 4 bases for V and 5 bases for J; bases not matched to a gene: 9. The CDR3 spells CASSLGSGDRETQYF. CDR3 nucleotides: TGCGCCAGCAGCCTGGGTAGCGGGGATCGCGAGACCCAGTACTTC.

The chain recombines TRBV9 with TRBJ2-7, with 10 bases identical to TRBD2. Germline CDR1 is SGDLS and CDR2 is YYNGEE. V lost 2 bases, J lost 2 bases, and 10 bases stayed unmatched. This CDR3 is built from 17 residues. The CDR3 DNA is TGTGCCAGCAGCGTCAGGGACGGACTAGCGGATACCTACGAGCAGTACTTC. It encodes CASSVRDGLADTYEQYF.

The rearrangement joins TRBV2 to TRBJ1-5, with unresolved D. In germline, CDR1 is SNHLY, CDR2 FYNNEI. This CDR3 region has 16 residues. Trimming took off 0 bases at V and 6 bases at J, with 15 bases between the two ends. CDR3 DNA: TGTGCCAGCAGTGAAGCCAACTCGTGGGCGGCTCAGCCCCAGCATTTT. Its translation: CASSEANSWAAQPQHF.

This clonotype was seen ten or more times. The gene calls are TRBV29-1 and TRBJ1-2; no definite D call. Germline assignment: CDR1 SQVTM and CDR2 ANQGSEA. Deletions cut 4 bases from V and 2 bases from J, with 17 bases between. This CDR3 is built from 15 residues. This CDR3 is CSVAEASMPNYGYTF. For the CDR3, the DNA is TGCAGCGTTGCTGAGGCTTCCATGCCCAACTATGGCTACACCTTC. Using reference TRBV29-1 and TRBJ1-2 for the parts outside the CDR3, the full variable domain is SAVISQKPSRDICQRGTSLTIQCQVDSQVTMMFWYRQQPGQSLTLIATANQGSEATYESGFVIDKFPISRPNLTFSTLTVSNMSPEDSSIYLCSVAEASMPNYGYTFGSGTRLTVV.

The J gene is TRBJ2-2, the V gene TRBV12-3 or TRBV12-4; no clear D. CDR3 length: 12 amino acids. Trimming pared 3 bases from V and 8 bases from J, leaving 7 bases between. The CDR3 reads CASSFPAGELFF. The CDR3 DNA sequence: TGTGCCAGCAGTTTCCCAGCGGGGGAGCTGTTTTTT.

This clonotype has at least ten counts. The gene calls are TRBV4-1 and TRBJ1-1; 7 bases match TRBD1. Trimming cost V 2 bases and J 7 bases; bases outside gene matches: 4. The CDR3 has 13 amino acids. Per the germline V gene, CDR1 is MGHRA and CDR2 is YSYEKL. This CDR3 is CASSQQTGYEAFF. The CDR3 DNA sequence: TGCGCCAGCAGCCAACAGACAGGGTATGAAGCTTTCTTT.

The V and J genes are TRBV20-1 and TRBJ1-1, with D tentatively TRBD1 (6 bases). CDR3 length equals 14 residues. Germline lookup yields CDR1 DFQATT and CDR2 SNEGSKA (reference sequence). Trimming left V 0 bases short and J 6 bases short, with 14 bases between. The CDR3 DNA follows: TGCAGTGCTAGAGATCCACCCAGGGGTGCTGAAGCTTTCTTT. Translated: CSARDPPRGAEAFF.

The sample holds many counts of this clonotype. This chain uses TRBV2 with TRBJ2-2, with D tentatively TRBD2 (5 bases). In germline, CDR1 is SNHLY, CDR2 FYNNEI. There are 14 residues in the CDR3. Between the trimmed V and J ends, which lost 2 bases and 4 bases, there was a span of 8 bases. The CDR3 DNA is TGTGCCAGCAGTGAAAGACGGGGCACCGGGGAGCTGTTTTTT. Encoded protein: CASSERRGTGELFF.

This clonotype has ten or more counts. This chain joins TRBV27 and TRBJ2-5; D is possibly TRBD2 (5 bases). Germline values: CDR1 MNHEY, CDR2 SMNVEV (reference sequence). The CDR3 loop spans 13 amino acids. V lost 3 bases and J lost 4, with 9 bases in between. Written as DNA, the CDR3 is TGTGCCAGCAGTTTTGTGGACTCAGAGACCCAGTACTTC. Amino acid sequence: CASSFVDSETQYF.

This clonotype was counted ten times or more. CDR3 in amino acids: CASSRGEGLYGYTF. The CDR3 bases are TGCGCCAGCAGCAGGGGAGAGGGGCTCTATGGCTACACCTTC. V is TRBV5-1 and J is TRBJ1-2, with TRBD1 as a possible D gene (5 bases). The V gene's germline CDR1 is SGHRS and CDR2 YFSETQ. This CDR3 has 14 residues. Trimming cost V 4 bases and J 4 bases, with 14 bases left between them. The full variable domain, in which reference TRBV5-1 and TRBJ1-2 provide the parts outside the CDR3, is KAGVTQTPRYLIKTRGQQVTLSCSPISGHRSVSWYQQTPGQGLQFLFEYFSETQRNKGNFPGRFSGRQFSNSRSEMNVSTLELGDSALYLCASSRGEGLYGYTFGSGTRLTVV.

The chain uses TRBV7-3 and TRBJ1-2; 9 positions agree with TRBD1. Germline-derived CDR1 and CDR2 are SGHTA and FQGTGA. The junction had 8 bases not matched to a gene; V was cut back by 4 bases and J by 8 bases. CDR3 length equals 14 residues. The CDR3 bases are TGTGCCAGCAGCTACTCTGGGGACAGGGTAGGCTACACCTTC. It specifies CASSYSGDRVGYTF.

The chain has TRBV9 and TRBJ2-7; perhaps TRBD1 as D (5 bases). Germline CDR1 is SGDLS and CDR2 is YYNGEE. The CDR3 totals 15 residues. V lost 0 bases and J 6 bases, leaving 16 bases between the germline ends. The CDR3 region is CASSVDLAGPGEQYF. The CDR3 DNA is TGTGCCAGCAGCGTAGATTTAGCAGGGCCGGGCGAGCAGTACTTC.

This rearrangement joins TRBV9 to TRBJ2-1, with TRBD1 identical over 7 bases. CDR1 and CDR2 (germline): SGDLS, YYNGEE. Losses at the gene ends were 6 bases for V and 4 bases for J; bases not matched to a gene: 13. This CDR3 comprises 16 residues. CDR3 nucleotides: TGTGCCAGCACCGAGGACCCGGGACAGCCATACAATGAGCAGTTCTTC. Amino acids: CASTEDPGQPYNEQFF.

V gene TRBV12-3 or TRBV12-4 combines with J gene TRBJ2-7; no definite D call. CDR3 size: 14 residues. Trimming removed 6 bases from V and 0 bases from J, with 12 bases in between. DNA of the CDR3: TGTGCCAGCAGATTCTCAGGAGTCTCCTACGAGCAGTACTTC. It codes for CASRFSGVSYEQYF.

This rearrangement joins TRBV13 to TRBJ1-6, with TRBD1 as a possible D gene (6 bases). CDR3 length equals 18 residues. The V end was cut by 3 bases, the J end by 0 bases, with 15 bases between. Germline assignment: CDR1 PRHDT and CDR2 FYEKMQ (reference sequence). The CDR3 protein is CASSLGAGANSYNSPLHF. In DNA, the CDR3 is TGTGCCAGCAGCTTGGGGGCAGGGGCTAACTCCTATAATTCACCCCTCCACTTT.

The chain links TRBV20-1 to TRBJ2-1; tentatively, D is TRBD2 (5 bases). V was cut by 7 bases and J by 7 bases, with 11 bases left in between. The germline gives CDR1 DFQATT, CDR2 SNEGSKA (reference sequence). This CDR3 contains 11 residues. CDR3 in amino acids: CSELVSNEQFF. The CDR3 DNA reads TGCAGTGAACTAGTTTCGAATGAGCAGTTCTTC.

The chain carries TRBV12-3 or TRBV12-4 and TRBJ2-3, with D unclear. V lost 6 bases and J 5 bases, leaving 6 bases between the germline ends. The CDR3 contains 11 residues. CDR3 in amino acids: CASRPGDTQYF. The DNA of the CDR3 is TGTGCCAGCAGGCCCGGAGATACGCAGTATTTT.

CDR3 in DNA: TGTGCCAGCAAGACTGGGACAGTTCAAGAGACCCAGTACTTC. Translating gives CASKTGTVQETQYF. The V call is TRBV6-1, the J call TRBJ2-5, with 7 bases matching TRBD1. The CDR3 sequence is 14 residues long. V was pared by 7 bases and J by 2 bases, with 7 bases of the junction left unmatched. Germline V gene lookup returns CDR1 MNHNS and CDR2 SASEGT.

Concerning this clonotype itself: Since a much larger clone is just one base distant, this may be a read error. DNA of the CDR3: TGTGCCAGCAGCTTAGTGGTCGAAAAACTGTTTTTT. Encoded protein: CASSLVVEKLFF. The genes are TRBV7-9 and TRBJ1-4; D is undetermined. The CDR3 runs to 12 residues. V shed 1 base and J shed 8 bases, with 5 bases lying between them. CDR1 SEHNR and CDR2 FQNEAQ come from the germline V gene (reference sequence).

The chain links TRBV10-3 to TRBJ1-2; possibly TRBD1 for D (5 bases). CDR1 is ENHRY and CDR2 is SYGVKD in the germline V gene. The length of the CDR3 is 13 residues. Trimming cost V 5 bases and J 3 bases, with 10 bases left between them. The CDR3 nucleotides are TGTGCCATCAGTTTACAGGTGGACTATGGCTACACCTTC. Its protein product is CAISLQVDYGYTF.

This clonotype showed up just a few times. This chain connects TRBV10-2 to TRBJ2-5; 7 bases map to TRBD2. Trimming took 4 bases from V and 5 from J; bases not matched to a gene: 13. The length of the CDR3 is 16 residues. Per germline, CDR1 WSHSY and CDR2 SAAADI. The CDR3, as DNA: TGCGCCAGCAGTGTGGGGGGGATAGACGGCCTTGAGACCCAGTACTTC. It specifies CASSVGGIDGLETQYF.

The sample holds many counts of this clonotype. This chain links TRBV5-4 with TRBJ2-7; D is perhaps TRBD1 (6 bases). The CDR3 runs to 14 residues. The ends were cut back, 0 bases at V and 7 bases at J, with 14 bases in the middle. The V gene's germline CDR1 is SGHNT and CDR2 YYREEE (reference sequence). The DNA of the CDR3 is TGTGCCAGCAGCTTGGAGGGCAGGGGCAGGGAGCAGTACTTC. Encoded protein: CASSLEGRGREQYF.

Ten or more counts support this clonotype. The chain links TRBV24-1 to TRBJ2-2; D not resolved. The germline V gene has CDR1 KGHDR and CDR2 SFDVKD. The CDR3 spans 16 residues. V lost 5 bases to trimming and J lost 0 bases, with 12 bases between them. This CDR3 reads CATSAKDIANTGELFF. The CDR3 DNA follows: TGTGCCACCAGTGCAAAGGATATCGCGAACACCGGGGAGCTGTTTTTT.